Listed here is a single T cell receptor (beta chain). Its specificity is not known. TCRdb re-called the RT-PCR reads through MiXCR, storing one row per CDR3 protein. The profile shows over 800,000 distinct CDR3 sequences, over 20% of them singletons. The data are from a study of response to subunit inactivated influenza vaccine. Regarding the study as a whole: Every seasonal influenza vaccination brings in few new T cells, the authors suggested.

This clonotype was obtained from a man in his fifties who received an inactivated influenza vaccine. The sequencing used PBMCs from blood, collected more than 4 days after vaccination.

In DNA, the CDR3 is TGCGCCAGCAGCGGGGTTAGCGGGAGTCGGAGTGATACGCAGTATTTT. It specifies CASSGVSGSRSDTQYF. The J gene is TRBJ2-3, the V gene TRBV5-1; 9 nucleotides line up with TRBD2. Germline V gene data show CDR1 as SGHRS and CDR2 as YFSETQ. J gave up 6 bases and V 4 bases, and 12 bases lay outside the gene matches. The CDR3 is 16 amino acids. Full variable domain (remainder filled in from reference TRBV5-1 and TRBJ2-3): KAGVTQTPRYLIKTRGQQVTLSCSPISGHRSVSWYQQTPGQGLQFLFEYFSETQRNKGNFPGRFSGRQFSNSRSEMNVSTLELGDSALYLCASSGVSGSRSDTQYFGPGTRLTVL.